This TCR beta chain was retrieved from a study of OX40 agonist ivuxolimab in advanced cancers. Study-level results: By week 6 at 0.1 to 3.0 mg/kg, blood CD4+ and CD8+ T cells had expanded clonally.

The V end was cut by 0 bases, the J end by 0 bases, with 8 bases between. The length of the CDR3 is 15 residues. Germline CDR1 is MNHNY and CDR2 is SVGAGI (reference sequence). Patients were ineligible given autoimmune disease history or systemic immunosuppression. Comments on this clone: What it binds is not known.

The method was immunoSEQ multiplex PCR; TCRdb's version includes in-frame clones alone and lacks a portion of them. The sample lists under 85,000 clones, roughly 92% occurring once. The source of this sequence is an adult with an advanced solid tumor such as melanoma, head and neck, liver or kidney cancer. The sequenced sample was CD4+ or CD8+ T cells sorted from blood, obtained in a trial of the OX40 agonist ivuxolimab. The chain uses TRBV6-6 and TRBJ1-1, with D hard to call. DNA for the CDR3: TGTGCCAGCAGTTACTCCAGGACGGTGAACACTGAAGCTTTCTTT. It translates to CASSYSRTVNTEAFF.